This T cell receptor beta chain was identified during a study of T cell repertoires in cytomegalovirus infection. This CDR3 has 17 residues. Deletions cut 2 bases from V and 0 bases from J, with 11 bases between. Per germline, CDR1 MNHGY and CDR2 SAAAGT. TCRdb used MiXCR to reprocess the reads, holding one entry per CDR3 protein. This sample has around 290,000 distinct CDR3 sequences, with roughly 26% found just once. The chain carries TRBV6-8 and TRBJ2-6; D might be TRBD1 (5 bases). This TCR was recovered from a human donor in good health (CMV status not recorded). Some clones in this sample may be carry-over from other donors' samples. Sample: PBMCs. CDR3 bases: TGTGCCAGCAGTTACGCAGGGAAAAGCTCTGGGGCCAACGTCCTGACTTTC. Protein sequence: CASSYAGKSSGANVLTF.